A selection of T cell receptor beta chains follows, all from one sample in a study of CD8 T cells in ankylosing spondylitis. MiXCR was run by TCRdb on the 5' RACE reads, yielding one entry per CDR3 protein. Among some 290,000 distinct CDR3 sequences listed, around 20% were seen once. Sequencing was done on a sample of blood, either unsorted or a sorted T cell fraction (not recorded which). These TCRs come from a male donor with ankylosing spondylitis or in good health (not recorded which). Both conserved end residues are part of each CDR3. The D gene is left open where the match is weak. Not all rows give a size; the values are once, few, many and, for expanded clones, a class.

NA,TRBJ2-6,NA,TRBV15,TGTGCCACCAGCAGAGGAGGGTCCTCTGGGGCCAACGTCCTGACTTTC,CATSRGGSSGANVLTF
TRBD1,TRBJ1-6,few,TRBV11-1,TGTGCCAGCAGCGAGCGACAGGGGAAGGTCTATAATTCACCCCTCCACTTT,CASSERQGKVYNSPLHF
TRBD2,TRBJ2-4,NA,TRBV27,TGTGCCAGCAGTTTATCTACTAGCGGGAGGGACATTCAGTACTTC,CASSLSTSGRDIQYF
NA,TRBJ2-5,many,TRBV29-1,TGCAGCGTTGGGGCAGGGCAAGAGACCCAGTACTTC,CSVGAGQETQYF
TRBD2,TRBJ2-3,NA,TRBV10-3,TGTGCCATCAGTGGAGGGGTGAGGACTAGCGGGGCCTCTCCCACAGATACGCAGTATTTT,CAISGGVRTSGASPTDTQYF
NA,TRBJ2-1,few,TRBV5-1,TGCGCCAGCAGCGTTGACATTTACAATGAGCAGTTCTTC,CASSVDIYNEQFF
NA,TRBJ2-2,NA,TRBV21-1,TGTGCCAGCATCCTACTCGGGGAGCTGTTTTTT,CASILLGELFF
NA,TRBJ1-1,NA,TRBV3-1,TGTGCCAGCAGCCAAGACACTGAAGCTTTCTTT,CASSQDTEAFF
TRBD1,TRBJ2-5,few,TRBV12-3/TRBV12-4,TGTGCCAGCAGTTTGATAGGACAGGGATTGGAGACCCAGTACTTC,CASSLIGQGLETQYF
NA,TRBJ1-5,once,TRBV3-1,TGTGCCAGCAGCCAACCGACAGAGGACCCTAGGGGCAATCAGCCCCAGCATTTT,CASSQPTEDPRGNQPQHF
NA,TRBJ2-5,NA,TRBV12-3/TRBV12-4,TGTGCCAGCAGCCGGACTTCCAAGCGGGAGACCCAGTACTTC,CASSRTSKRETQYF
NA,TRBJ1-2,many,TRBV12-3/TRBV12-4,TGTGCCAGCAGCCACGGGGCCTCCTCCTTC,CASSHGASSF
TRBD2,TRBJ2-1,few,TRBV27,TGTGCCAGCAGTTTTTTAGCGGGAGGTCCCAATGAGCAGTTCTTC,CASSFLAGGPNEQFF
NA,TRBJ1-4,NA,TRBV6-6,TGTGCCAGTAGGGACTTTGCAACTAATGAAAAACTGTTTTTT,CASRDFATNEKLFF
TRBD2,TRBJ2-1,few,TRBV11-2,TGTGCCAGCAGCTTAGCTCCAGCGGGGGGGGTCAATGAGCAGTTCTTC,CASSLAPAGGVNEQFF
NA,TRBJ2-4,NA,TRBV5-1,TGCGCCAGCAGCTCCAGGGATCTACTAGCCAAAAACATTCAGTACTTC,CASSSRDLLAKNIQYF
TRBD1,TRBJ1-1,NA,TRBV12-3/TRBV12-4,TGTGCCAGCCGGACAGGGAATTTGCCTGAAGCTTTCTTT,CASRTGNLPEAFF
NA,TRBJ2-4,NA,TRBV5-1,TGCGCCAGCAGCCCCCTTAGTGGTGGGGGAGCCAAAAACATTCAGTACTTC,CASSPLSGGGAKNIQYF
TRBD2,TRBJ2-3,few,TRBV11-2,TGTGCCAGCAGCTCGGGGTGGGGACTAGGCACAGATACGCAGTATTTT,CASSSGWGLGTDTQYF
NA,TRBJ1-1,NA,TRBV14,TGTGCCAGCAGCCAGCAAGGAGCTAACACTGAAGCTTTCTTT,CASSQQGANTEAFF
TRBD1,TRBJ2-3,few,TRBV20-1,TGCAGTGCTAGACGGGACAGAAACACAGATACGCAGTATTTT,CSARRDRNTDTQYF
TRBD2,TRBJ2-2,few,TRBV19,TGTGCCAGTAGTATGGTATCTGCGGGGGGTACCGGGGAGCTGTTTTTT,CASSMVSAGGTGELFF
TRBD2,TRBJ2-2,NA,TRBV5-1,TGCGCCAGCAGCGTTAGCGGGCGAAGCACCGGGGAGCTGTTTTTT,CASSVSGRSTGELFF
TRBD1,TRBJ1-3,NA,TRBV3-1,TGTGCCAGCAGCCAGGGAGGGGGCCTTGGAAACACCATATATTTT,CASSQGGGLGNTIYF
NA,TRBJ2-3,NA,TRBV2,TGTGCCAGCAGTGCGGGGGACACCAACACAGATACGCAGTATTTT,CASSAGDTNTDTQYF
NA,TRBJ2-2,few,TRBV29-1,TGCAGCGTTGCAAGCGGGCCCCTAACCGGGGAGCTGTTTTTT,CSVASGPLTGELFF
NA,TRBJ2-1,NA,TRBV7-2,TGTGCCTCCTCTACTTCCCCTGGAACCTACAATGAGCAGTTCTTC,CASSTSPGTYNEQFF
NA,TRBJ2-3,NA,TRBV30,TGTGCCTGGAGTAAAGGCCGGGGCCCTAGCACAGATACGCAGTATTTT,CAWSKGRGPSTDTQYF
NA,TRBJ2-5,NA,TRBV28,TGTGCCAGCAGTGGAACAGGTTCCTTGTACCAAGAGACCCAGTACTTC,CASSGTGSLYQETQYF
NA,TRBJ1-5,NA,TRBV29-1,TGCAGCGTTTACGAGGGGCGCGGTCAGCCCCAGCATTTT,CSVYEGRGQPQHF
NA,TRBJ2-5,few,TRBV12-3/TRBV12-4,TGTGCCAGCAGTTTAGGGGGTGGCAGGGCGGATGAGACCCAGTACTTC,CASSLGGGRADETQYF
TRBD2,TRBJ2-3,many,TRBV27,TGTGCCAGCAGTCCCCGGACTAGCGGTAACACAGATACGCAGTATTTT,CASSPRTSGNTDTQYF
TRBD1,TRBJ1-4,NA,TRBV20-1,TGCAGTCCTAGGACAGGGGTTAATGAAAAACTGTTTTTT,CSPRTGVNEKLFF
TRBD1,TRBJ1-6,many,TRBV4-2,TGTGCCAGCAGCCAGGGGAACAGGGGCTCCTATAATTCACCCCTCCACTTT,CASSQGNRGSYNSPLHF
NA,TRBJ2-6,NA,TRBV5-1,TGCGCCAGCAGCATTGGTAGTCTTGGGGCCAACGTCCTGACTTTC,CASSIGSLGANVLTF
TRBD1,TRBJ2-2,few,TRBV12-3/TRBV12-4,TGTGCCAGCAGTCCCGGGGACAGTCATGGCGGGGAGCTGTTTTTT,CASSPGDSHGGELFF
NA,TRBJ2-2,NA,TRBV12-3/TRBV12-4,TGTGCCAGCAGTTTAGCGGCTGGGTGGATGTCAACCGGGGAGCTGTTTTTT,CASSLAAGWMSTGELFF
TRBD2,TRBJ2-3,NA,TRBV11-2,TGTGCCAGCAGCCCGCGACTAGCGGGAGTCGCAGATACGCAGTATTTT,CASSPRLAGVADTQYF
NA,TRBJ2-6,many,TRBV20-1,TGCAGTGCTAGAGCCGCTGGGGCCAACGTCCTGACTTTC,CSARAAGANVLTF
TRBD2,TRBJ2-1,NA,TRBV5-1,TGCGCCAGCAGCTCCGGGACTAGCGGTTTAACCTCGGATGAGCAGTTCTTC,CASSSGTSGLTSDEQFF
NA,TRBJ1-2,many,TRBV29-1,TGCAGCGTTGAAGATTGGCAGGGAAGCGACGGCTACACCTTC,CSVEDWQGSDGYTF
TRBD1,TRBJ1-6,NA,TRBV15,TGTGCCACCAGCAGAGCCGCAGGGGGGGACTCACCCCTCCACTTT,CATSRAAGGDSPLHF
TRBD2,TRBJ2-2,few,TRBV12-3/TRBV12-4,TGTGCCAGCAGTTTGACTAGCGGGAGACCCGGGGAGCTGTTTTTT,CASSLTSGRPGELFF
NA,TRBJ2-1,NA,TRBV27,TGTGCCAGCAGTCCACCAAGGGAGCTCTCCTACAATGAGCAGTTCTTC,CASSPPRELSYNEQFF
NA,TRBJ2-3,NA,TRBV18,TGTGCCAGCTCACCACCCTGGGTAGCGCTGAGCACAGATACGCAGTATTTT,CASSPPWVALSTDTQYF
NA,TRBJ2-5,many,TRBV10-3,TGTGCCATCGCGGGGGCTCAAGAGACCCAGTACTTC,CAIAGAQETQYF
NA,TRBJ2-2,few,TRBV12-3/TRBV12-4,TGTGCCAGCAGTTTTAGGGGAGTGAGCACCGGGGAGCTGTTTTTT,CASSFRGVSTGELFF
NA,TRBJ2-2,NA,TRBV20-1,TGCAGTGCTAAACAGATGGTCGCCGGGGAGCTGTTTTTT,CSAKQMVAGELFF
NA,TRBJ1-6,NA,TRBV5-1,TGCGCCACCCGAGGCGCAGGAGATAATTCACCCCTCCACTTT,CATRGAGDNSPLHF
NA,TRBJ2-1,few,TRBV7-3,TGTGCCAGCAGCTTAAGCGAGGGGGTTGAGCAGTTCTTC,CASSLSEGVEQFF
NA,TRBJ2-4,few,TRBV15,TGTGCCACCAGCAGATCGGGGGGCTCGCCCAAAAACATTCAGTACTTC,CATSRSGGSPKNIQYF
NA,TRBJ1-6,NA,TRBV14,TGTGCCAGCAGCCCTGGACAGCTCCACTACTATAATTCACCCCTCCACTTT,CASSPGQLHYYNSPLHF
NA,TRBJ2-5,few,TRBV5-1,TGCGCCAGCCGCGTTGACAGCTACCAAGAGACCCAGTACTTC,CASRVDSYQETQYF
NA,TRBJ1-2,NA,TRBV24-1,TGTGCCACCAGTGATTTGTCAGCTAACTATGGCTACACCTTC,CATSDLSANYGYTF
TRBD1,TRBJ2-6,few,TRBV4-1,TGCGCCAGCAGCCTGGGACAGGACCTCAGCTTTGGGGCCAACGTCCTGACTTTC,CASSLGQDLSFGANVLTF
TRBD1,TRBJ1-5,NA,TRBV3-1,TGTGCCAGCAGCCGGGACAGGGATAGCAATCAGCCCCAGCATTTT,CASSRDRDSNQPQHF
NA,TRBJ2-1,few,TRBV6-2/TRBV6-3,TGTGCCAGCAGTTACTCGTTTGGTACGGAGCAGTTCTTC,CASSYSFGTEQFF
NA,TRBJ2-3,few,TRBV5-1,TGCGCCAGCAGCTTGCGGGCAGAATATTTTAGCACAGATACGCAGTATTTT,CASSLRAEYFSTDTQYF
NA,TRBJ2-3,many,TRBV6-4,TGTGCCAGCAGTGACTCGAACAGGGGGAGGGCAGATACGCAGTATTTT,CASSDSNRGRADTQYF
NA,TRBJ1-1,few,TRBV9,TGTGCCAGCAGCGTTGGGTCCAGAAACACTGAAGCTTTCTTT,CASSVGSRNTEAFF